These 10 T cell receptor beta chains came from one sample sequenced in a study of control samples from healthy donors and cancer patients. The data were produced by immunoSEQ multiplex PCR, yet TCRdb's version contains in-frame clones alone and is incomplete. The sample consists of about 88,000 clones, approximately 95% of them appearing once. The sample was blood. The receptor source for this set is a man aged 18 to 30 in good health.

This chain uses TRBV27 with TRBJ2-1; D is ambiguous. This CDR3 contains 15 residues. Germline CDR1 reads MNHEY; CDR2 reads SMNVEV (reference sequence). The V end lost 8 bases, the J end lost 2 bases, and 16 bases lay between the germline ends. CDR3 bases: TGTGCCAGCGTGACGAAGACCCCGGCCTACAATGAGCAGTTCTTC. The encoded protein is CASVTKTPAYNEQFF.

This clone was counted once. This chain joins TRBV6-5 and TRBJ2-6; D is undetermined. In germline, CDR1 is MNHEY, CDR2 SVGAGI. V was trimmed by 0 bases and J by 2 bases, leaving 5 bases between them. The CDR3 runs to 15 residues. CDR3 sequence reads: CASSYSPAGANVLTF. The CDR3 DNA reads TGTGCCAGCAGTTACTCGCCAGCTGGGGCCAACGTCCTGACTTTC.

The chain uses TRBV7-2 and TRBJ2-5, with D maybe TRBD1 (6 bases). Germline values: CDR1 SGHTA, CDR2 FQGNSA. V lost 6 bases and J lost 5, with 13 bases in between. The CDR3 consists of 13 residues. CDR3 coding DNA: TGTGCCAGCAGTTCCGACAGGTCGGAGACCCAGTACTTC. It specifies CASSSDRSETQYF.

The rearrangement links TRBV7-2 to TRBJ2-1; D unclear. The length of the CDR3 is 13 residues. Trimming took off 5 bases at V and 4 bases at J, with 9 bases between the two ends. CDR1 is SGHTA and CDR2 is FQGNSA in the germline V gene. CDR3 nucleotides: TGTGCCAGCAGCCCTTATCTTTACAATGAGCAGTTCTTC. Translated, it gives CASSPYLYNEQFF.

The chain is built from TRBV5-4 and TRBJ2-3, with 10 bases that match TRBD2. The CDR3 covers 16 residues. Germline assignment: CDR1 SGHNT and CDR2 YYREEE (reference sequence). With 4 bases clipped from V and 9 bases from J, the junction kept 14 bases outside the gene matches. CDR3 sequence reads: CASSPLAGTAVGTQYF. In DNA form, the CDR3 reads TGTGCCAGCAGCCCACTAGCGGGGACTGCCGTCGGGACGCAGTATTTT.

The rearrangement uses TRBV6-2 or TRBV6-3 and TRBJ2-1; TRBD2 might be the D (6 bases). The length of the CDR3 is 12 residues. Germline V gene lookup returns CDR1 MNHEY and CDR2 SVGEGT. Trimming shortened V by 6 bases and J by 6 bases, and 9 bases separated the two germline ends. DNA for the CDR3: TGTGCCAGCAGCGGCGGGGCCAATGAGCAGTTCTTC. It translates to CASSGGANEQFF.

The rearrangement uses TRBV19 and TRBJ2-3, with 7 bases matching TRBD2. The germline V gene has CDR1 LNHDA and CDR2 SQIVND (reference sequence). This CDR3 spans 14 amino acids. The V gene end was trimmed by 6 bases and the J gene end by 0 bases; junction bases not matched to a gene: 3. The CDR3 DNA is TGTGCCAGTAGGCGAGCGGGAAGCACAGATACGCAGTATTTT. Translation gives CASRRAGSTDTQYF.

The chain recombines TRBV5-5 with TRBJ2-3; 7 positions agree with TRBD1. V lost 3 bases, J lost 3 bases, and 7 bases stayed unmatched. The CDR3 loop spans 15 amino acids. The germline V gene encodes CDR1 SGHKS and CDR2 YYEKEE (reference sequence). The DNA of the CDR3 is TGTGCCAGCAGCTCATACGGGACAGAGACAGATACGCAGTATTTT. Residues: CASSSYGTETDTQYF.

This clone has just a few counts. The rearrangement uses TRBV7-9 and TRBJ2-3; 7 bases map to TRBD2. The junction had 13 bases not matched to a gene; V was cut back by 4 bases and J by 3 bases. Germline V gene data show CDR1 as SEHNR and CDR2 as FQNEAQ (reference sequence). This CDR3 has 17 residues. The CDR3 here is CASSSPAAGVVTDTQYF. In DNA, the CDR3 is TGTGCCAGCAGCTCCCCGGCCGCGGGGGTTGTGACAGATACGCAGTATTTT.

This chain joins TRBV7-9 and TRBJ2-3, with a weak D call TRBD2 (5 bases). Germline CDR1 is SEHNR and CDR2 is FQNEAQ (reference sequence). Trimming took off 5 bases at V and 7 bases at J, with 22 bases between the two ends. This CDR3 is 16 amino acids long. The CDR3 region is CASSTKPGVESNTQYF. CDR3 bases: TGTGCCAGCAGCACCAAACCCGGGGTAGAATCAAATACGCAGTATTTT.